This T cell receptor beta chain was sequenced for a study of blood T cell repertoires in COVID-19. Study-wide context: Researchers got acute and convalescent COVID-19 samples from the United States, Italy and Spain. Sample material is recorded as cDNA or gDNA derived from T cells, B-cell-depleted T cells, or PBMCs.

The trim removed 4 bases at V and 6 bases at J, leaving 7 bases unmatched. This CDR3 has 16 amino acids. Germline loops: CDR1 MNHEY, CDR2 SVGAGI. Per the original methods: Reference gene primer amplification gave nucleated cell count estimates. The table came from immunoSEQ multiplex PCR; TCRdb's copy has only in-frame clones and leaves some out. The V and J calls and the clone size are those of that table, but D and trimming were determined from the DNA. Among around 300,000 clones listed, nearly 90% were seen once. Living in roughly 23 US areas, the participants were between 18 and 89 years of age. The chain joins TRBV6-5 to TRBJ1-6; 9 bases match TRBD1. The sample comprised PBMCs or T cells enriched from blood (not recorded which). The receptor's source is a woman aged 18 to 35 with acute COVID-19. DNA of the CDR3: TGTGCCAGCAGTTTCACAGGGGGCGGAACTAATTCACCCCTCCACTTT. Translated, it gives CASSFTGGGTNSPLHF.